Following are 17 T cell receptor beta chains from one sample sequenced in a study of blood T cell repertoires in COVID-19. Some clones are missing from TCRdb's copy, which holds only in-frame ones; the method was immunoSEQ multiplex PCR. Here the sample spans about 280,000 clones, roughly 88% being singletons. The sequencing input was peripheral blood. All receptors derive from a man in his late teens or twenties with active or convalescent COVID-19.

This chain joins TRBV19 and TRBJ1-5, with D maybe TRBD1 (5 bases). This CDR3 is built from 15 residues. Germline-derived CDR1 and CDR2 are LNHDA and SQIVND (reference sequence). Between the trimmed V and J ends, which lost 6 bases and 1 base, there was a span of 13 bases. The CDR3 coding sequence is TGTGCCAGTAGCCCCGTGGGGGGAAGCAATCAGCCCCAGCATTTT. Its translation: CASSPVGGSNQPQHF.

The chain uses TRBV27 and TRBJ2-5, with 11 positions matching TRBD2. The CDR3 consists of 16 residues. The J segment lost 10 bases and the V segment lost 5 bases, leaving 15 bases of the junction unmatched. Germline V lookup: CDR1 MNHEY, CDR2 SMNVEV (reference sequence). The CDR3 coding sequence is TGTGCCAGCAGTAGTACCGGGACTAGCGGTTCAATCCTCCAGTACTTC. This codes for CASSSTGTSGSILQYF.

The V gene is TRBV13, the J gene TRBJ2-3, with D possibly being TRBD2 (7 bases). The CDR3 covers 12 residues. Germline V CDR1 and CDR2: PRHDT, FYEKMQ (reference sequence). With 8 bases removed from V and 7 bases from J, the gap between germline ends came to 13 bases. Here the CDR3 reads CASGGGGHTQYF. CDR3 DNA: TGTGCCAGCGGGGGGGGCGGGCATACGCAGTATTTT.

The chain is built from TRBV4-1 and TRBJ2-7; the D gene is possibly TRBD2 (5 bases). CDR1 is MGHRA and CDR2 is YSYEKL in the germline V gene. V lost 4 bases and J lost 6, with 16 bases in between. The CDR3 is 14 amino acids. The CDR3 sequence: CASSPRWLASEQYF. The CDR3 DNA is TGCGCCAGCAGCCCCCGGTGGCTAGCTAGCGAGCAGTACTTC.

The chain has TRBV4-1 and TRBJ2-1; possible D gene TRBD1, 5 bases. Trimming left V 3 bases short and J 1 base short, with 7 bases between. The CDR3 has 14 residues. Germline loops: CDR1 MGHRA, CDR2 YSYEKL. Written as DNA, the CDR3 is TGCGCCAGCAGCCAGCCAGGGTCCTACAATGAGCAGTTCTTC. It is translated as CASSQPGSYNEQFF.

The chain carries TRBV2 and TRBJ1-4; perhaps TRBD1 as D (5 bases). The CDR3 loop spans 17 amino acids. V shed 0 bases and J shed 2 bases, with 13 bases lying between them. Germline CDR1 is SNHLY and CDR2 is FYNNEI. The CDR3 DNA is TGTGCCAGCAGTGAAGCTTTACGGACACTTACTAATGAAAAACTGTTTTTT. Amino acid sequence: CASSEALRTLTNEKLFF.

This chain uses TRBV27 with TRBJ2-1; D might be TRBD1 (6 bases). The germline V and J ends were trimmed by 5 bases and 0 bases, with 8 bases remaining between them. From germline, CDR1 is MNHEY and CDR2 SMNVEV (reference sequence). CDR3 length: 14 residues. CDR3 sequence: CASSPDSSYNEQFF. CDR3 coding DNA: TGTGCCAGCAGTCCGGACAGCTCCTACAATGAGCAGTTCTTC.

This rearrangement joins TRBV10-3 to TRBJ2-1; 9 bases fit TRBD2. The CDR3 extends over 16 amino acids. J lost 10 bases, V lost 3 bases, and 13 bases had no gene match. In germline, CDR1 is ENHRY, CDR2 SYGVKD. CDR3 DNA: TGTGCCATCAGTGACTGGACTCGCGGGGGGGCCGGGGAGCAGTTCTTC. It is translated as CAISDWTRGGAGEQFF.

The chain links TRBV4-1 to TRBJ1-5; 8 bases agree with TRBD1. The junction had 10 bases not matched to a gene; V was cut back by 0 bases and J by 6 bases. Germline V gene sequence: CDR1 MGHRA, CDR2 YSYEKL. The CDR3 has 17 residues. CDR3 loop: CASSQESAGGGGQPQHF. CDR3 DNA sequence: TGCGCCAGCAGCCAAGAATCGGCAGGGGGCGGCGGTCAGCCCCAGCATTTT.

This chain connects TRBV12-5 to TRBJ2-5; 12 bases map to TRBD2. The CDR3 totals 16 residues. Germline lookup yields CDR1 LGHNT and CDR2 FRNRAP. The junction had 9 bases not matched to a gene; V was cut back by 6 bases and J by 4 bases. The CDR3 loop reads CASGSTSGGFGETQYF. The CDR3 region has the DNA TGTGCTAGTGGATCAACTAGCGGGGGGTTCGGAGAGACCCAGTACTTC.

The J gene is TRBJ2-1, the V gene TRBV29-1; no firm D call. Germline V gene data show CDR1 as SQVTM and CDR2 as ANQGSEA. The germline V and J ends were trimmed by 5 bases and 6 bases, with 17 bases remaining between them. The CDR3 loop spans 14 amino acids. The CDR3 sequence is CSVSRGPDTNEQFF. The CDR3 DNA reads TGCAGCGTTAGCCGTGGCCCCGACACCAATGAGCAGTTCTTC.

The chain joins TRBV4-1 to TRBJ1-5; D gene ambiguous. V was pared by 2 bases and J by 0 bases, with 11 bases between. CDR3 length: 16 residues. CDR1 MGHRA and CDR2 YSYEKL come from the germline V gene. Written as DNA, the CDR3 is TGCGCCAGCAGCCAACAAATCGACACTAGCAATCAGCCCCAGCATTTT. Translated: CASSQQIDTSNQPQHF.

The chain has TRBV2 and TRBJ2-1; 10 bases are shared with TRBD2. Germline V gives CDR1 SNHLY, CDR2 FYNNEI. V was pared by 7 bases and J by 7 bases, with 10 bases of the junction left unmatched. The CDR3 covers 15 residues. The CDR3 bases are TGTGCCAGCAAACAAGCGGGGGGGCAGGATAATGAGCAGTTCTTC. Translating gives CASKQAGGQDNEQFF.

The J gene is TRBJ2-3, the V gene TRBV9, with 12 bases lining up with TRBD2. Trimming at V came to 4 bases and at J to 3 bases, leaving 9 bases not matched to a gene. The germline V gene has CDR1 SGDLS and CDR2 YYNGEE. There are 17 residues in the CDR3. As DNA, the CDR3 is TGTGCCAGCAGCATGGAGGGTGGACTAGCGGGAACAGATACGCAGTATTTT. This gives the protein CASSMEGGLAGTDTQYF.

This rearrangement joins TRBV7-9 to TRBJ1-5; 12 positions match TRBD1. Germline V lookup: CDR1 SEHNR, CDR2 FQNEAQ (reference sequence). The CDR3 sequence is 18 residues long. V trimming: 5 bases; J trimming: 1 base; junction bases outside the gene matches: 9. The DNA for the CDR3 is TGTGCCAGCAGCGGGTGGAGGGGACAGGGGGCAAGCAATCAGCCCCAGCATTTT. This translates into CASSGWRGQGASNQPQHF.

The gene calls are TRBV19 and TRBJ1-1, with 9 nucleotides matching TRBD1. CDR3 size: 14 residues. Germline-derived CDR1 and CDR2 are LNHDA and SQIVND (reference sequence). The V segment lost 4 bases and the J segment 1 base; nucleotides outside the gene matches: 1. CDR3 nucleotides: TGTGCCAGTAGTAAGGGACAGGGGAACACTGAAGCTTTCTTT. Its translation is CASSKGQGNTEAFF.

CDR3 in amino acids: CASSIDGTIYEQYF. The CDR3 DNA reads TGTGCCAGTAGTATAGATGGGACAATTTACGAGCAGTACTTC. The chain recombines TRBV19 with TRBJ2-7, with D possibly matching TRBD1 (6 bases). Germline V gene sequence: CDR1 LNHDA, CDR2 SQIVND (reference sequence). Trimming took 0 bases from V and 4 from J, leaving 10 bases between them. The CDR3 covers 14 residues.